This TCR beta chain emerged from a study of shared clonotypes between healthy human individuals. In the study overall: Donors, aged 18 to 49, were two women and three men. CD4 naive and memory got three plates each, CD8 naive two, CD8 memory one. Findings and caveats of the study: What limited the represented genetic and exposure-history diversity was the small number of donors.

Sequencing used immunoSEQ multiplex PCR; TCRdb keeps in-frame clones, though not all of them. The repertoire holds hundreds of thousands of clones, with around 93% as singletons. As concerns this clone: Antigen unknown.

Naive CD8 populations comprised CD45RO-negative cells positively selected for CCR7, excluding terminally differentiated effector memory CD45RA+ cells. The study drew its donors from healthy HIV-negative adults without recent acute infections or vaccinations. This CDR3 contains 11 residues. The V end was cut by 4 bases, the J end by 9 bases, with 7 bases between. Germline-derived CDR1 and CDR2 are MDHEN and SYDVKM. The rearrangement uses TRBV28 and TRBJ2-4; D is ambiguous. The TCR comes from a man aged 30-40 years in good health. Input material: naive CD8+ T cells sorted from blood. In nucleotides, the CDR3 is TGTGCCAGCAGTTATGGCCCCATTCAGTACTTC. Residues: CASSYGPIQYF.